This T cell receptor beta chain was recorded in a study of blood T cell repertoires in COVID-19. Study information: Researchers got acute and convalescent COVID-19 samples from the United States, Italy and Spain. In each case, the material was cDNA or gDNA derived from T cells, B-cell-depleted T cells, or PBMCs.

Authors' methods: Amplified reference gene primers provided the basis for estimating nucleated cell counts. Sequenced by immunoSEQ multiplex PCR; TCRdb stores in-frame clones only, minus some. That table gives V, J and clone size, and the DNA gave D and trimming. The sample includes around 72,000 clones, about 91% of them seen just once. Sample: peripheral blood. This clonotype originated in a human donor with active COVID-19. The donor label of this sample is uncertain.

The CDR3 sequence is CATTGQGSTDTQYF. CDR3 nucleotides: TGTGCCACCACTGGACAGGGAAGCACAGATACGCAGTATTTT. The rearrangement links TRBV7-9 to TRBJ2-3; the match to TRBD1 covers 8 bases. V gave up 10 bases and J gave up 0 bases; unmatched junction bases: 6. The CDR3 length is 14 residues. Germline CDR1 reads SEHNR; CDR2 reads FQNEAQ (reference sequence).